The 21 T cell receptor beta chains below were found in one sample sequenced in a study of cytomegalovirus exposure and HLA in healthy donors. 60 Vbeta and 13 Jbeta primers were used in PCR. This table comes from immunoSEQ multiplex PCR, and its TCRdb copy is limited to in-frame clones, with some not included. The profile shows 60,000 to 75,000 clones, roughly 70% of them singletons. Sequencing was performed on PBMCs. These receptors were collected from a man aged 50 to 60 in good health and CMV-seronegative.

The chain carries TRBV6-1 and TRBJ1-2, with 8 bases matching TRBD1. Trimming cost V 7 bases and J 8 bases; bases outside gene matches: 9. The CDR3 length is 13 residues. Per the germline V gene, CDR1 is MNHNS and CDR2 is SASEGT. The CDR3 DNA reads TGTGCCAGCACCCCGGACAGGGATTTAGGCTACACCTTC. It is translated as CASTPDRDLGYTF.

J is TRBJ1-2 and V is TRBV7-9, with 7 bases identical to TRBD1. The CDR3 consists of 16 residues. The trim removed 5 bases at V and 0 bases at J, leaving 9 bases unmatched. Looked up from germline, CDR1 is SEHNR and CDR2 is FQNEAQ (reference sequence). DNA of the CDR3: TGTGCCAGCAGCCCGACCCCCGGGACAGCTAACTATGGCTACACCTTC. Protein sequence: CASSPTPGTANYGYTF.

The chain joins TRBV2 to TRBJ2-4; 8 bases map to TRBD2. CDR1 SNHLY and CDR2 FYNNEI come from the germline V gene. V lost 4 bases to trimming and J lost 0 bases; unmatched junction nucleotides: 8. There are 17 residues in the CDR3. CDR3 residues: CASSGWVAGGAKNIQYF. As DNA, the CDR3 is TGTGCCAGCAGTGGATGGGTGGCGGGGGGAGCCAAAAACATTCAGTACTTC.

This clone showed up just a few times. The chain has TRBV6-5 and TRBJ2-7; D gene unclear. The length of the CDR3 is 13 residues. V lost 0 bases to trimming and J lost 2 bases, with 5 bases between them. Germline V gene lookup returns CDR1 MNHEY and CDR2 SVGAGI. This CDR3 reads CASSYSLAYEQYF. For the CDR3, the DNA is TGTGCCAGCAGTTACTCACTCGCCTACGAGCAGTACTTC.

This clone appeared a few times. The rearrangement joins TRBV5-1 to TRBJ1-2, with TRBD1 identical over 9 bases. CDR3 size: 13 residues. Germline V gene data show CDR1 as SGHRS and CDR2 as YFSETQ. Germline trimming cut 5 bases from V and 4 bases from J; bases unmatched to any gene: 3. CDR3 loop: CASREGQGYGYTF. The DNA of the CDR3 is TGCGCCAGCAGGGAGGGACAGGGCTATGGCTACACCTTC. The entire variable domain, with the rest obtained from reference TRBV5-1 and TRBJ1-2, is as follows: KAGVTQTPRYLIKTRGQQVTLSCSPISGHRSVSWYQQTPGQGLQFLFEYFSETQRNKGNFPGRFSGRQFSNSRSEMNVSTLELGDSALYLCASREGQGYGYTFGSGTRLTVV.

This clone was found a few times. J is TRBJ1-6 and V is TRBV5-1, with TRBD1 matching 8 bases. Germline assignment: CDR1 SGHRS and CDR2 YFSETQ. The CDR3 has 15 amino acids. Losses at the gene ends were 3 bases for V and 7 bases for J; bases not matched to a gene: 6. CDR3 residues: CASSYQDRVNSPLHF. The CDR3 DNA is TGCGCCAGCAGCTACCAGGACAGGGTCAATTCACCCCTCCACTTT.

This clone was counted only a few times. V and J are TRBV4-1 and TRBJ1-2; 10 bases align to TRBD1. In germline, CDR1 is MGHRA, CDR2 YSYEKL. V lost 3 bases, J lost 7 bases, and 5 bases stayed unmatched. CDR3 length: 14 residues. The CDR3 protein is CASSQGQGSLGYTF. The CDR3 DNA reads as TGCGCCAGCAGCCAGGGACAGGGGTCTCTTGGCTACACCTTC.

V is TRBV30 and J is TRBJ2-5; 11 bases align to TRBD2. CDR3 length: 13 residues. Germline-derived CDR1 and CDR2 are GTSNPN and SVGIG (reference sequence). The chain's CDR3 is CASTGTSGISPYF. The CDR3 DNA follows: TGTGCTTCCACCGGGACTAGCGGTATTTCGCCGTACTTC.

This chain uses TRBV6-6 with TRBJ2-7; a possible D gene is TRBD2 (5 bases). CDR3 length: 12 residues. CDR1 is MNHNY and CDR2 is SVGAGI in the germline V gene (reference sequence). Trimming left V 2 bases short and J 7 bases short, with 9 bases between. This chain's CDR3 is CASSYASGEQYF. The CDR3 nucleotides read TGTGCCAGCAGTTACGCTTCGGGGGAGCAGTACTTC.

This chain joins TRBV19 and TRBJ2-5, with TRBD1 as a possible D gene (6 bases). Trimming stripped 4 bases from V and 5 bases from J, with 17 bases between. CDR1 is LNHDA and CDR2 is SQIVND in the germline V gene (reference sequence). The CDR3 runs 15 residues. CDR3 sequence: CASSTGTTRGETQYF. The CDR3 bases are TGTGCCAGTAGTACGGGGACCACCAGGGGTGAGACCCAGTACTTC.

The chain combines TRBV30 with TRBJ1-1, with D perhaps TRBD1 (6 bases). The CDR3 loop spans 14 amino acids. Trimming removed 7 bases at V and 1 base at J, with 16 bases between. Germline-derived CDR1 and CDR2 are GTSNPN and SVGIG (reference sequence). DNA of the CDR3: TGTGCCTTTAACCAACCCAGGGGGAACACTGAAGCTTTCTTT. Amino acid sequence: CAFNQPRGNTEAFF.

The chain employs TRBV7-8 and TRBJ2-4; the D is unclear. Germline values: CDR1 SGHVS, CDR2 FQNEAQ. The CDR3 covers 15 residues. The ends were cut back, 4 bases at V and 0 bases at J, with 10 bases in the middle. The CDR3 DNA reads TGTGCCAGCAGCTCCGTATCAGTAGCCAAAAACATTCAGTACTTC. As protein: CASSSVSVAKNIQYF.

The rearrangement links TRBV7-8 to TRBJ2-3; weak D call: TRBD2 (5 bases). Between the trimmed V and J ends, which lost 1 base and 1 base, there was a span of 12 bases. The germline V gene has CDR1 SGHVS and CDR2 FQNEAQ. This CDR3 contains 16 residues. The CDR3 protein is CASSLDPGYRTDTQYF. The CDR3 coding sequence is TGTGCCAGCAGCTTAGACCCGGGGTATCGCACAGATACGCAGTATTTT. Variable domain in full (rest from reference TRBV7-8 and TRBJ2-3): GAGVSQSPRYKVAKRGQDVALRCDPISGHVSLFWYQQALGQGPEFLTYFQNEAQLDKSGLPSDRFFAERPEGSVSTLKIQRTQQEDSAVYLCASSLDPGYRTDTQYFGPGTRLTVL.

V and J are TRBV5-1 and TRBJ1-2, with D perhaps matching TRBD1 (5 bases). There are 15 residues in the CDR3. Germline V lookup: CDR1 SGHRS, CDR2 YFSETQ. V was cut by 1 base and J by 6 bases, with 16 bases left in between. The CDR3 DNA reads TGCGCCAGCAGCTTGAGTTTCAGGCGGGGCGATGGCTACACCTTC. The encoded protein is CASSLSFRRGDGYTF. The variable domain in full, with the rest retrieved from reference TRBV5-1 and TRBJ1-2, is KAGVTQTPRYLIKTRGQQVTLSCSPISGHRSVSWYQQTPGQGLQFLFEYFSETQRNKGNFPGRFSGRQFSNSRSEMNVSTLELGDSALYLCASSLSFRRGDGYTFGSGTRLTVV.

This clone was counted between two and nine times. V is TRBV2 and J is TRBJ1-2, with D tentatively TRBD1 (6 bases). Germline V gene sequence: CDR1 SNHLY, CDR2 FYNNEI. V dropped 7 bases and J dropped 4 bases, with 16 bases sitting between them. The CDR3 covers 14 residues. The CDR3 DNA reads as TGTGCCAGCACCGAGCGGGGGCTCAGCTATGGCTACACCTTC. Translating it yields CASTERGLSYGYTF.

The chain combines TRBV5-6 with TRBJ1-1, with D maybe TRBD1 (5 bases). This CDR3 contains 16 residues. The V gene lost 5 bases and the J gene lost 4 bases, with 21 bases spanning the gap. Per germline, CDR1 SGHDT and CDR2 YYEEEE. The CDR3 reads CASSKQEMSVGTEAFF. Written as DNA, the CDR3 is TGTGCCAGCAGTAAACAGGAGATGAGTGTGGGCACTGAAGCTTTCTTT.

This clone was seen only once. The V call is TRBV7-9, the J call TRBJ2-5, with 7 positions matching TRBD1. The germline V gene encodes CDR1 SEHNR and CDR2 FQNEAQ (reference sequence). Unmatched junction bases numbered 7, after V lost 5 bases and J lost 4 bases. The CDR3 has 14 amino acids. CDR3 DNA: TGTGCCAGCAGCCCAAGACAGGGCCCAGAGACCCAGTACTTC. As protein: CASSPRQGPETQYF.

J is TRBJ1-5 and V is TRBV7-8; D unclear. Germline-derived CDR1 and CDR2 are SGHVS and FQNEAQ. Trimming cost V 6 bases and J 4 bases, with 10 bases left between them. This CDR3 comprises 13 residues. CDR3 nucleotides: TGTGCCAGCAGGGCGAGGGAGAATCAGCCCCAGCATTTT. Protein product: CASRARENQPQHF.

In this sample, this clone turned up a few times. V gene TRBV27 combines with J gene TRBJ1-2; TRBD1 matches 10 bases. Germline values: CDR1 MNHEY, CDR2 SMNVEV (reference sequence). This CDR3 has 13 residues. With V trimmed by 6 bases and J by 3 bases, 1 base remained unmatched. In DNA form, the CDR3 reads TGTGCCAGCAGGGGACAGGGGTACTATGGCTACACCTTC. It translates to CASRGQGYYGYTF.

The chain couples TRBV25-1 to TRBJ1-2; D might be TRBD1 (5 bases). CDR3 length: 13 amino acids. The germline V and J ends were trimmed by 7 bases and 7 bases, with 16 bases remaining between them. CDR1 and CDR2 (germline): MGHDK, SYGVNS. The CDR3 region has the DNA TGTGCCAGCACGGGCAGGGCGTACGGTGGCTACACCTTC. This gives the protein CASTGRAYGGYTF.

V usage is TRBV11-3 and J usage is TRBJ2-2, with 9 bases identical to TRBD2. Germline CDR1 reads SGHNT; CDR2 reads YENEEA. The CDR3 consists of 16 residues. The J segment lost 6 bases and the V segment lost 3 bases, leaving 8 bases of the junction unmatched. This CDR3 is CASSFNSGGHPGELFF. For the CDR3, the DNA is TGTGCCAGCAGCTTCAACAGCGGGGGGCACCCCGGGGAGCTGTTTTTT.